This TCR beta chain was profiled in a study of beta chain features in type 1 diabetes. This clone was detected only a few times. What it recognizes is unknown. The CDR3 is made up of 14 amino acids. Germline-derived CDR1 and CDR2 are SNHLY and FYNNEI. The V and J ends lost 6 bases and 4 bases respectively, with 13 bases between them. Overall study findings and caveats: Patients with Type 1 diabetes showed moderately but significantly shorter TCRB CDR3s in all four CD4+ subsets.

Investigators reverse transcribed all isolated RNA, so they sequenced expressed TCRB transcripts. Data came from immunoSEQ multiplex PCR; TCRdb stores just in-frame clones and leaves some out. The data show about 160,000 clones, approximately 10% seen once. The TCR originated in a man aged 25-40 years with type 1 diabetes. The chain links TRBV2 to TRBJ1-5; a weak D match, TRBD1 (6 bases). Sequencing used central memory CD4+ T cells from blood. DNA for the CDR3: TGTGCCAGCAGCGCGGACAGAAGAAATCAGCCCCAGCATTTT. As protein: CASSADRRNQPQHF.